Listed here is a single T cell receptor beta chain. The sample is drawn from a study of blood T cell repertoires in COVID-19. Overall study: Recovered Cohort 3 donors showed two negative PCRs, clearance, or symptom resolution. Both acute and convalescent COVID-19 samples were obtained from the United States, Italy and Spain.

Membership in each cohort depended on participant-reported clinical history. The table came from immunoSEQ multiplex PCR; TCRdb's copy has only in-frame clones and leaves some out. The sample has under 200,000 clones; 79% are singletons. The sequence was collected from a woman between 65 and 79 years old in a cohort exposed to, infected with or recovered from COVID-19 (not recorded which). Input material: PBMCs or T cells enriched from blood (not recorded which).

The CDR3 here is CASSPGQGSQETQYF. CDR3 DNA sequence: TGCGCCAGCAGTCCCGGACAGGGAAGTCAAGAGACCCAGTACTTC. The chain uses TRBV5-1 and TRBJ2-5, with 8 bases matching TRBD1. The CDR3 runs 15 residues. V gave up 5 bases and J gave up 2 bases; unmatched junction bases: 8. The germline V gene encodes CDR1 SGHRS and CDR2 YFSETQ.